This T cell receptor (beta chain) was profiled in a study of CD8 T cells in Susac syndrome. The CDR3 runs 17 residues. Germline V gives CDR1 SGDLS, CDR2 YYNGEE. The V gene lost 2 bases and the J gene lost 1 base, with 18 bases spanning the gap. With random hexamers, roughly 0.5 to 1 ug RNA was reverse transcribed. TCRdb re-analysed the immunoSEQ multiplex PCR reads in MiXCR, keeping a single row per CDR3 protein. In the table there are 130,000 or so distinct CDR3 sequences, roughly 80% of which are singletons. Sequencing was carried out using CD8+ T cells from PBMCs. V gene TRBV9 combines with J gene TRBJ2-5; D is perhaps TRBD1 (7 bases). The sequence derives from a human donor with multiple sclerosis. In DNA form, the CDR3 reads TGTGCCAGCAGCGTCTTCTCTGGAGGGGGCGGCCAAGAGACCCAGTACTTC. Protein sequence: CASSVFSGGGGQETQYF. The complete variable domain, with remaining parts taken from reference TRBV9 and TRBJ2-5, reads DSGVTQTPKHLITATGQRVTLRCSPRSGDLSVYWYQQSLDQGLQFLIQYYNGEERAKGNILERFSAQQFPDLHSELNLSSLELGDSALYFCASSVFSGGGGQETQYFGPGTRLLVL.